One T cell receptor beta chain is described in this entry. Antigen: not known. This same CDR3 is encoded by further DNA sequences in the sample. These data belong to a study of shared clonotypes between healthy human individuals. Germline V gene sequence: CDR1 SGHDT, CDR2 YYEEEE. This CDR3 region has 12 residues. V lost 0 bases and J 7 bases, leaving 8 bases between the germline ends. The assay was immunoSEQ multiplex PCR, and TCRdb's table has in-frame clones only and misses some. The table records hundreds of thousands of clones, 85% to 95% of them present only once. Notes on the study in general: Relative to clonotypes present in all four donors, those not shared had lower generation probabilities. Among the subsets, naive ones generally showed larger estimated richness than memory ones.

Naive-designated CD8 cells lacked CD45RO, were positively enriched for CCR7, and omitted terminally differentiated effector memory CD45RA+ cells. Sequences were obtained from naive CD8+ T cells sorted from blood. This chain links TRBV5-6 with TRBJ2-7; D is perhaps TRBD2 (5 bases). The TCR was taken from a woman aged 25 to 39 in good health. The CDR3 sequence: CASSLGGGEQYF. The CDR3 coding sequence is TGTGCCAGCAGCTTGGGAGGCGGGGAGCAGTACTTC.